This T cell receptor (beta chain) originates from a study of blood T cells in healthy people across ages. Notes on the study in general: Expanded clonotype shifts may have been confounded, as the donors had an unknown CMV status.

With a J-beta primer mix and a sample-barcoded 5' primer, a second PCR ran about 7 to 11 cycles. TCRdb recomputed calls from the 5' RACE reads with MiXCR, one row per CDR3 protein. The data hold roughly 1,800,000 distinct CDR3 sequences, with about 50% observed a single time. There are 13 residues in the CDR3. Trimming took 7 bases from V and 2 from J, leaving 11 bases between them. In germline, CDR1 is ENHRY, CDR2 SYGVKD. Comments on this clonotype: The antigen is unknown.

At least 6 million PBMCs were isolated per sample. This receptor was obtained from a woman between 40 and 55 years old in good health. The rearrangement links TRBV10-3 to TRBJ1-1; D is possibly TRBD1 (6 bases). Sequencing input: blood. CDR3 sequence reads: CAINGQHNTEAFF. In nucleotides, the CDR3 is TGTGCCATCAACGGACAGCACAACACTGAAGCTTTCTTT.